This T cell receptor (beta chain) stems from a study of CD8 T cells in ankylosing spondylitis. V lost 0 bases and J 0 bases, leaving 12 bases between the germline ends. Germline CDR1 is DFQATT and CDR2 is SNEGSKA (reference sequence). The CDR3 contains 16 residues. The authors made TCR beta libraries by quantitative 5'-RACE with molecular barcodes. TCRdb re-called the 5' RACE reads with MiXCR, one entry per CDR3 protein. The sample holds a few hundred thousand distinct CDR3 sequences, around 10% seen once. Points from the study as a whole: Matched ankylosing spondylitis synovial fluid reportedly contained a significantly enriched population of disease-linked clones. There was a TCR beta motif, made of roughly eight highly homologous variants, that appeared characteristic of ankylosing spondylitis blood.

This clonotype has at least ten counts. Its antigen is not identified. The TCR originated in a male donor with ankylosing spondylitis or in good health (not recorded which). The V gene is TRBV20-1, the J gene TRBJ2-1, with unresolved D. The material sequenced was blood, either unsorted or a sorted T cell fraction (not recorded which). CDR3 sequence: CSAREARSLSYNEQFF. CDR3 nucleotide sequence: TGCAGTGCTAGAGAGGCGCGGAGCCTCTCCTACAATGAGCAGTTCTTC.